Following are 9 T cell receptor beta chains from one sample sequenced in a study of cytomegalovirus exposure and HLA in healthy donors. Sequencing was performed with immunoSEQ multiplex PCR; in TCRdb, only in-frame clones are kept and a portion is missing. The sample shows about 170,000 clones, approximately 87% of them seen only once. Source material: PBMCs. The source is a woman under 40 in good health and CMV-seronegative.

This clone was counted once. V usage is TRBV6-5 and J usage is TRBJ1-2, with a tentative D call TRBD1 (5 bases). With 6 bases removed from V and 8 bases from J, the gap between germline ends came to 22 bases. This CDR3 has 15 residues. Germline CDR1 MNHEY, CDR2 SVGAGI. CDR3 coding DNA: TGTGCCAGCAGCCTAGCCCGGGGGGTAGTTCGCGGCTACACCTTC. Translated: CASSLARGVVRGYTF.

The CDR3 sequence: CASEGTGATGELFF. The CDR3 coding sequence is TGCGCCAGCGAGGGGACAGGAGCCACCGGGGAGCTGTTTTTT. The chain joins TRBV5-1 to TRBJ2-2; the match to TRBD1 covers 8 bases. Trimming removed 7 bases from V and 4 bases from J; junction bases left unmatched: 6. Germline V gives CDR1 SGHRS, CDR2 YFSETQ. The CDR3 has 14 amino acids. Variable domain in full (rest from reference TRBV5-1 and TRBJ2-2): KAGVTQTPRYLIKTRGQQVTLSCSPISGHRSVSWYQQTPGQGLQFLFEYFSETQRNKGNFPGRFSGRQFSNSRSEMNVSTLELGDSALYLCASEGTGATGELFFGEGSRLTVL.

This chain connects TRBV4-1 to TRBJ2-5; possible D gene TRBD2, 6 bases. CDR3 size: 16 residues. Germline-derived CDR1 and CDR2 are MGHRA and YSYEKL. V was clipped by 1 base and J by 4 bases, with 16 bases between them. The CDR3 coding sequence is TGCGCCAGCAGCCAAGTTGGAGCGGGTGGAGGAGAGACCCAGTACTTC. Its translation is CASSQVGAGGGETQYF.

This sequence joins TRBV5-6 and TRBJ1-4; a possible D gene is TRBD1 (5 bases). The V and J ends lost 2 bases and 5 bases respectively, with 16 bases between them. The germline CDR1 and CDR2 sequences are SGHDT and YYEEEE. The CDR3 is 16 residues long. CDR3 loop: CASSLKDSRSNEKLFF. As DNA, the CDR3 is TGTGCCAGCAGCTTAAAAGACAGCAGATCGAATGAAAAACTGTTTTTT.

This clone is a singleton in its sample. The CDR3: CASSQVISVEQFF. DNA of the CDR3: TGCGCCAGCAGCCAAGTTATATCCGTTGAGCAGTTCTTC. The rearrangement joins TRBV4-1 to TRBJ2-1, with D hard to call. The CDR3 loop spans 13 amino acids. CDR1 is MGHRA and CDR2 is YSYEKL in the germline V gene. V was pared by 1 base and J by 9 bases, with 10 bases between.

This clone was counted between two and nine times. The V and J genes are TRBV7-6 and TRBJ2-7, with D possibly matching TRBD2 (5 bases). Germline-derived CDR1 and CDR2 are SGHVS and FNYEAQ. V was clipped by 4 bases and J by 4 bases, with 11 bases between them. The CDR3 sequence is 13 residues long. DNA of the CDR3: TGTGCCAGCAGCTCCGAGCGGAGTTACGAGCAGTACTTC. It is translated as CASSSERSYEQYF.

The chain employs TRBV20-1 and TRBJ1-2; D gene unclear. This CDR3 spans 11 amino acids. Germline V gene lookup returns CDR1 DFQATT and CDR2 SNEGSKA (reference sequence). The V and J ends lost 6 bases and 2 bases respectively, with 7 bases between them. CDR3 sequence: CSAPGNYGYTF. Written as DNA, the CDR3 is TGCAGTGCCCCGGGAAACTATGGCTACACCTTC.

This clone occurred a few times. The gene calls are TRBV10-2 and TRBJ2-2, with TRBD1 identical over 9 bases. Germline lookup yields CDR1 WSHSY and CDR2 SAAADI. The CDR3 is 14 residues long. The V gene end was trimmed by 9 bases and the J gene end by 6 bases; junction bases not matched to a gene: 8. CDR3 nucleotides: TGCGCCAGTTTTCCACAGGGGGCGGCCGGGGAGCTGTTTTTT. It translates to CASFPQGAAGELFF.

The V gene is TRBV6-1, the J gene TRBJ1-6; 8 positions match TRBD1. Germline trimming cut 1 base from V and 8 bases from J; bases unmatched to any gene: 13. Germline assignment: CDR1 MNHNS and CDR2 SASEGT. The CDR3 length is 18 residues. CDR3 nucleotides: TGTGCCAGCAGTGAAGTACTATTGCTTGGGACAGGCTATTCACCCCTCCACTTT. This sequence encodes CASSEVLLLGTGYSPLHF.